What follows are 21 T cell receptor beta chains derived from one specimen sequenced in a study of blood T cell repertoires in COVID-19 (TCRdb year 2020). Receptor libraries were prepared by the immunoSEQ multiplex PCR assay. TCRdb mirrors the immuneACCESS table, restricted to in-frame sequences. Some clones are absent from its copies; in checked studies, under half trace to an unresolved V gene, and the reason for the others is unknown. The sample table lists about 120,000 clones, approximately 81% of them with a count of one. The leading ten clones occupy less than 1.5% of the sample. Sequencing was done on a sample of peripheral blood. Source of these receptors: a man aged 35-49 years with acute or convalescent COVID-19.

The genes are TRBV6-1 and TRBJ1-5; 8 nucleotides match TRBD1. V dropped 3 bases and J dropped 4; count of bases not matched to a gene: 8. Germline loops: CDR1 MNHNS, CDR2 SASEGT. The CDR3 covers 16 residues. CDR3: CASSDETRGRNQPQHF. DNA for the CDR3: TGTGCCAGCAGTGATGAGACCAGGGGGCGTAATCAGCCCCAGCATTTT.

This chain uses TRBV7-9 with TRBJ2-7; TRBD2 matches 11 bases. V lost 5 bases and J lost 9; bases outside the gene matches: 12. The CDR3 runs to 15 residues. CDR1 and CDR2 (germline): SEHNR, FQNEAQ (reference sequence). CDR3 bases: TGTGCCAGCAGCACAACTAGCGGGGGAGGGTTCGGGCAGTACTTC. Protein product: CASSTTSGGGFGQYF.

The V call is TRBV18, the J call TRBJ2-5; the match to TRBD2 covers 11 bases. This CDR3 spans 15 amino acids. Trimming at V came to 3 bases and at J to 4 bases, leaving 4 bases not matched to a gene. CDR1 and CDR2 (germline): KGHSH, LQKENI. CDR3 nucleotide sequence: TGTGCCAGCTCACCGGGACTAGCGGTGGGAGAGACCCAGTACTTC. Translating it yields CASSPGLAVGETQYF.

The chain recombines TRBV4-2 with TRBJ2-1, with TRBD2 identical over 12 bases. The CDR3 has 17 residues. V was pared by 0 bases and J by 8 bases, with 8 bases of the junction left unmatched. CDR1 is LGHNA, CDR2 YNFKEQ, per germline. The CDR3: CASSQDMGTSGRDEQFF. CDR3 bases: TGTGCCAGCAGCCAAGATATGGGGACTAGCGGGCGGGATGAGCAGTTCTTC.

This clone was observed a few times. CDR3 in DNA: TGCGCCAGCAGCCAGCAGGGTGGAGACAATCAGCCCCAGCATTTT. Its protein product is CASSQQGGDNQPQHF. This chain links TRBV4-1 with TRBJ1-5, with D possibly being TRBD1 (5 bases). This CDR3 contains 15 residues. The germline V gene encodes CDR1 MGHRA and CDR2 YSYEKL. V was trimmed by 3 bases and J by 3 bases, leaving 12 bases between them.

J is TRBJ2-2 and V is TRBV5-1; D possibly corresponds to TRBD1 (6 bases). Germline CDR1 and CDR2: SGHRS and YFSETQ. The CDR3 is 15 amino acids. The V end lost 3 bases, the J end lost 4 bases, and 13 bases lay between the germline ends. The CDR3 DNA follows: TGCGCCAGCAGCTCCTCCGGGGACATCACCGGGGAGCTGTTTTTT. It specifies CASSSSGDITGELFF.

The V gene is TRBV11-1, the J gene TRBJ2-3; 13 nucleotides line up with TRBD2. The CDR3 consists of 14 residues. Germline loops: CDR1 SGHAT, CDR2 FQDESV (reference sequence). With V trimmed by 6 bases and J by 14 bases, 11 bases remained unmatched. The CDR3 nucleotides read TGTGCCAGCAGGCGACTAGCGGGGGGCCCTAGGGTGTATTTT. Translated: CASRRLAGGPRVYF.

This chain uses TRBV27 with TRBJ1-5; perhaps TRBD1 as D (6 bases). The germline V and J ends were trimmed by 3 bases and 6 bases, with 9 bases remaining between them. The CDR3 has 13 amino acids. Germline CDR1 MNHEY, CDR2 SMNVEV (reference sequence). DNA of the CDR3: TGTGCCAGCAGTTTTCGGGGGGCTCAGCCCCAGCATTTT. Translation gives CASSFRGAQPQHF.

V usage is TRBV4-2 and J usage is TRBJ2-1; 10 bases fit TRBD2. This CDR3 is built from 15 residues. Trimming removed 1 base from V and 9 bases from J; junction bases left unmatched: 6. Germline V CDR1 and CDR2: LGHNA, YNFKEQ. This CDR3 reads CASSQGPAGGREQFF. In DNA form, the CDR3 reads TGTGCCAGCAGCCAAGGGCCAGCGGGGGGGCGTGAGCAGTTCTTC.

V gene TRBV6-5 combines with J gene TRBJ2-2; the D is unclear. The CDR3 has 14 residues. CDR1 and CDR2 from the germline V gene are MNHEY and SVGAGI. The V end was cut by 2 bases, the J end by 3 bases, with 7 bases between. The CDR3 DNA follows: TGTGCCAGCAGTTACGGAGCTCACACCGGGGAGCTGTTTTTT. This gives the protein CASSYGAHTGELFF.

The chain recombines TRBV5-1 with TRBJ2-3; the match to TRBD2 covers 10 bases. There are 16 residues in the CDR3. V lost 5 bases to trimming and J lost 4 bases; unmatched junction nucleotides: 10. CDR1 SGHRS and CDR2 YFSETQ come from the germline V gene. The CDR3 here is CASRGKLAGIADTQYF. CDR3 sequence (DNA): TGCGCCAGCAGGGGAAAACTAGCGGGAATCGCAGATACGCAGTATTTT.

The chain links TRBV7-3 to TRBJ2-3, with 14 nucleotides matching TRBD2. V was pared by 4 bases and J by 4 bases, with 4 bases of the junction left unmatched. Germline V lookup: CDR1 SGHTA, CDR2 FQGTGA. The CDR3 extends over 16 amino acids. The CDR3 region has the DNA TGTGCCAGCAGCTCGACTAGCGGGGGGGCATCAGATACGCAGTATTTT. Its translation: CASSSTSGGASDTQYF.

The CDR3 bases are TGTGCCAGCAGCTTAGCTCAAATAACGGGGATCCCCGGGGAGCTGTTTTTT. Translated: CASSLAQITGIPGELFF. The chain combines TRBV7-8 with TRBJ2-2, with D perhaps TRBD2 (5 bases). Per germline, CDR1 SGHVS and CDR2 FQNEAQ. V lost 0 bases and J lost 6, with 17 bases in between. There are 17 residues in the CDR3. The variable domain in full, completed from reference TRBV7-8 and TRBJ2-2, reads GAGVSQSPRYKVAKRGQDVALRCDPISGHVSLFWYQQALGQGPEFLTYFQNEAQLDKSGLPSDRFFAERPEGSVSTLKIQRTQQEDSAVYLCASSLAQITGIPGELFFGEGSRLTVL.

The V gene is TRBV11-3, the J gene TRBJ2-1; perhaps TRBD1 as D (6 bases). Germline CDR1 reads SGHNT; CDR2 reads YENEEA. There are 14 residues in the CDR3. Trimming removed 4 bases from V and 7 bases from J, with 14 bases in between. The CDR3 sequence is CASSSDSSGNEQFF. CDR3 coding DNA: TGTGCCAGCAGCTCGGACAGTTCGGGGAATGAGCAGTTCTTC.

This sequence joins TRBV4-2 and TRBJ1-4, with D unresolved. Trimming removed 0 bases from V and 0 bases from J, with 8 bases in between. This CDR3 has 16 residues. Germline V gives CDR1 LGHNA, CDR2 YNFKEQ. CDR3 residues: CASSQDTRATNEKLFF. CDR3 nucleotides: TGTGCCAGCAGCCAAGATACACGGGCAACTAATGAAAAACTGTTTTTT.

The rearrangement links TRBV28 to TRBJ1-2, with TRBD1 matching over 7 bases. With 5 bases clipped from V and 0 bases from J, the junction kept 3 bases outside the gene matches. Germline CDR1 and CDR2: MDHEN and SYDVKM. This CDR3 comprises 14 residues. The CDR3 reads CASSGTDPNYGYTF. The CDR3 nucleotides are TGTGCCAGCAGTGGGACAGATCCTAACTATGGCTACACCTTC.

The chain links TRBV18 to TRBJ2-5; 11 bases are a match to TRBD1. This CDR3 spans 17 amino acids. Germline V CDR1 and CDR2: KGHSH, LQKENI. Trimming at V came to 5 bases and at J to 1 base, leaving 9 bases not matched to a gene. The CDR3 sequence is CASSWSLGQGGQETQYF. The CDR3 nucleotides read TGTGCCAGCTCATGGTCGTTGGGACAGGGGGGCCAAGAGACCCAGTACTTC.

The chain employs TRBV19 and TRBJ2-5; TRBD2 matches 8 bases. V trimming: 3 bases; J trimming: 5 bases; junction bases outside the gene matches: 5. The CDR3 is 14 amino acids. CDR1 LNHDA and CDR2 SQIVND come from the germline V gene (reference sequence). The CDR3: CASSIGGATETQYF. CDR3 sequence (DNA): TGTGCCAGTAGTATCGGGGGGGCCACGGAGACCCAGTACTTC. Variable domain in full (rest from reference TRBV19 and TRBJ2-5): DGGITQSPKYLFRKEGQNVTLSCEQNLNHDAMYWYRQDPGQGLRLIYYSQIVNDFQKGDIAEGYSVSREKKESFPLTVTSAQKNPTAFYLCASSIGGATETQYFGPGTRLLVL.

V is TRBV5-1 and J is TRBJ2-3, with 7 bases aligning to TRBD2. The CDR3 loop spans 15 amino acids. The germline V gene has CDR1 SGHRS and CDR2 YFSETQ. Unmatched junction bases numbered 9, after V lost 4 bases and J lost 4 bases. This CDR3 is CASSRAGWRADTQYF. In DNA, the CDR3 is TGCGCCAGCAGCCGAGCGGGATGGAGGGCAGATACGCAGTATTTT.

The chain is built from TRBV11-2 and TRBJ2-7, with 8 bases identical to TRBD1. The trim removed 7 bases at V and 3 bases at J, leaving 17 bases unmatched. The CDR3 has 17 amino acids. The germline gives CDR1 SGHAT, CDR2 FQNNGV. This chain's CDR3 is CASTAVGMQGARYEQYF. The CDR3, as DNA: TGTGCCAGCACCGCCGTTGGGATGCAGGGGGCGCGCTACGAGCAGTACTTC.

The V and J genes are TRBV4-3 and TRBJ2-3; D uncertain. Per the germline V gene, CDR1 is LGHNA and CDR2 is YSLEER. The CDR3 loop spans 15 amino acids. Trimming took 0 bases from V and 5 from J, leaving 12 bases between them. As DNA, the CDR3 is TGCGCCAGCAGCCAAGATCGTCGCGGAGAAGATACGCAGTATTTT. Encoded protein: CASSQDRRGEDTQYF.